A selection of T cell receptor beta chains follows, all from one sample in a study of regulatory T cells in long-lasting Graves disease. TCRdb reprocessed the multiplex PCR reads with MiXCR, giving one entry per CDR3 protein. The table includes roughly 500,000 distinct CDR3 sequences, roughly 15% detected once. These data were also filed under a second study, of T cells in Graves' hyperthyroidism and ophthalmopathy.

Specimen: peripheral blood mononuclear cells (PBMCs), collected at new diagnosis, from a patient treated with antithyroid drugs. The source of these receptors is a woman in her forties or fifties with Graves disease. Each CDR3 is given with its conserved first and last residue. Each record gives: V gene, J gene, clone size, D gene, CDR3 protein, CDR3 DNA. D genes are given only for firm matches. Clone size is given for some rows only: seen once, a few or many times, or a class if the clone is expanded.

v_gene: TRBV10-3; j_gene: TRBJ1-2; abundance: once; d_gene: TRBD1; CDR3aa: CAISESDRGYGYTF; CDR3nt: TGTGCCATCAGTGAGTCGGACAGGGGTTATGGCTACACCTTC
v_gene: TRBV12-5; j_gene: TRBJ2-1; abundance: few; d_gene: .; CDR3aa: CASGLVGLGGSSYNEQFF; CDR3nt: TGTGCTAGTGGTTTGGTTGGGCTCGGTGGGAGCTCCTACAATGAGCAGTTCTTC
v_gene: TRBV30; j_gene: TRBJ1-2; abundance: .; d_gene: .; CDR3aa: CAWDRRTVGGYTF; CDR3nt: TGTGCCTGGGATAGACGGACCGTAGGTGGCTACACCTTC
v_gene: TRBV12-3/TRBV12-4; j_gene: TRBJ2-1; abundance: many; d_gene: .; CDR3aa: CASSPGRAYNEQFF; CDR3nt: TGTGCCAGCAGCCCCGGACGGGCCTACAATGAGCAGTTCTTC
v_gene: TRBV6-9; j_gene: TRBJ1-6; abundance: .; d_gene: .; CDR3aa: CASSYIEGNNSPLHF; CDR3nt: TGTGCCAGCAGTTACATTGAGGGCAATAATTCACCCCTCCACTTT
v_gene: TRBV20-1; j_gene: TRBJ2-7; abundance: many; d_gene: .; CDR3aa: CSARRAGTQYEQYF; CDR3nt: TGCAGTGCTAGAAGGGCCGGGACCCAATACGAGCAGTACTTC
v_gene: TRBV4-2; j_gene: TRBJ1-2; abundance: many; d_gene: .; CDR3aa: CASSQDRVRGGGYTF; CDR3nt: TGTGCCAGCAGCCAAGATCGTGTCAGGGGTGGGGGCTACACCTTC
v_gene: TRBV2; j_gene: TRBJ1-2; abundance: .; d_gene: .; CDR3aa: CASNGDTLYGYTF; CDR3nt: TGTGCCAGCAATGGGGACACCCTCTATGGCTACACCTTC
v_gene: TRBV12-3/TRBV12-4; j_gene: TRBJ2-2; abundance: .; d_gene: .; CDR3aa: CASSSDQGNTGELFF; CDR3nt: TGTGCCAGCAGCTCGGACCAGGGTAACACCGGGGAGCTGTTTTTT
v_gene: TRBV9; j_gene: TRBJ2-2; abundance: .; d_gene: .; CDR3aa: CASSVVPLFTGELFF; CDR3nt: TGTGCCAGCAGCGTCGTCCCACTATTTACCGGGGAGCTGTTTTTT
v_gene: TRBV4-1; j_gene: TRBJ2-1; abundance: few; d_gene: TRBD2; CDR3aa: CASSFSSGIRTTYNEQFF; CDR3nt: TGCGCCAGCAGCTTTAGTAGCGGGATAAGGACTACCTACAATGAGCAGTTCTTC
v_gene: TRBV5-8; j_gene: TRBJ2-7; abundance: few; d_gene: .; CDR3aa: CASSLVGKTYEQYF; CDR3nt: TGTGCCAGCAGCTTGGTAGGGAAAACCTACGAGCAGTACTTC
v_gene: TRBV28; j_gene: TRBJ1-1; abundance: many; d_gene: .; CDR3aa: CASTLKQRGTEAFF; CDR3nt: TGTGCCAGCACCCTAAAGCAGAGGGGGACTGAAGCTTTCTTT
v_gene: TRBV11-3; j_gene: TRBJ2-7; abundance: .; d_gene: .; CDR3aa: CASSLAWTARGPEQYF; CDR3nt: TGTGCCAGCAGCTTAGCCTGGACAGCCCGAGGGCCCGAGCAGTACTTC
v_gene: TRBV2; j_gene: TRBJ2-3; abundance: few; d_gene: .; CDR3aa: CASIAGGTDTQYF; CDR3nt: TGTGCCAGCATCGCAGGGGGCACAGATACGCAGTATTTT
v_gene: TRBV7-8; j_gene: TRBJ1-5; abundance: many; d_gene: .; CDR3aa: CASSLGTTKQPQHF; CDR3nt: TGTGCCAGCAGCCTAGGGACAACTAAGCAGCCCCAGCATTTT
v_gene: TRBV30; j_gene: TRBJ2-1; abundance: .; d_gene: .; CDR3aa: CAWRVPGALGNEQFF; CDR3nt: TGTGCCTGGAGGGTGCCGGGAGCCCTTGGAAATGAGCAGTTCTTC
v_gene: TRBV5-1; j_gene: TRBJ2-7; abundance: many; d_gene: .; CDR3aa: CASSFRPRDEQYF; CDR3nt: TGCGCCAGCAGCTTCCGGCCACGAGACGAGCAGTACTTC
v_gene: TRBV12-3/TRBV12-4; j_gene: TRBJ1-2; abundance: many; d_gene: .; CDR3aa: CASSFLGGGDGYTF; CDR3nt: TGTGCCAGCAGTTTCCTCGGGGGGGGAGATGGCTACACCTTC
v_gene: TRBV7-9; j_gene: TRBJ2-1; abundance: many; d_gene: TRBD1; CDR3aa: CASSRGRTGQGHEQFF; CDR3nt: TGTGCCAGCAGCCGAGGTAGAACGGGACAGGGCCATGAGCAGTTCTTC
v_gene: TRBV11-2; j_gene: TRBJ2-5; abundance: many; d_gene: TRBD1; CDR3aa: CASSLGQGIQETQYF; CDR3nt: TGTGCCAGCAGCCTAGGACAGGGCATCCAAGAGACCCAGTACTTC
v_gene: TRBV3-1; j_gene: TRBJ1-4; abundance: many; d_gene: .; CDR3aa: CASSQAGRPTNEKLFF; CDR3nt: TGTGCCAGCAGCCAAGCAGGACGGCCAACTAATGAAAAACTGTTTTTT
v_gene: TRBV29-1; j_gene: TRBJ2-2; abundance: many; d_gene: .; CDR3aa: CSVEDNPGAASRTGELFF; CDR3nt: TGCAGCGTTGAAGATAACCCGGGTGCGGCGTCGAGGACCGGGGAGCTGTTTTTT
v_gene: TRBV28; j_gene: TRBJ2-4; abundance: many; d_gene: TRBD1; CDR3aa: CASRGQGAAKNIQYF; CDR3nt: TGTGCCAGCAGAGGACAGGGGGCGGCCAAAAACATTCAGTACTTC
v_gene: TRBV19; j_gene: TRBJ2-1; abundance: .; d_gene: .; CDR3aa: CASSIVPANNEQFF; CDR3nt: TGTGCCAGTAGTATAGTGCCAGCTAACAATGAGCAGTTCTTC
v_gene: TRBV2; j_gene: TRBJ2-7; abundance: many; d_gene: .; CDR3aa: CASSLLPYEQYF; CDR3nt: TGTGCCAGCAGTCTCCTGCCTTACGAGCAGTACTTC
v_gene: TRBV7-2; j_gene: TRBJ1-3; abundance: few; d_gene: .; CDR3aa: CASSSLSPGNTIYF; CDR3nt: TGTGCCAGCAGCTCCCTATCTCCTGGAAACACCATATATTTT
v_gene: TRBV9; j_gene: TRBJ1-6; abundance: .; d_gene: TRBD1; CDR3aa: CASSQTGLDSPLHF; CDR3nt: TGTGCCAGCAGCCAGACAGGGCTGGATTCACCCCTCCACTTT
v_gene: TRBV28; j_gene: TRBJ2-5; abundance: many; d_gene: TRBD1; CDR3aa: CASDYRGQETQYF; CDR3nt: TGTGCCAGCGACTACAGGGGGCAAGAGACCCAGTACTTC
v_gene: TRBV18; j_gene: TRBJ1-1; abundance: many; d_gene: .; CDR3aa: CASSPPEHRNTEAFF; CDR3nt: TGTGCCAGCTCACCTCCCGAACACAGAAACACTGAAGCTTTCTTT
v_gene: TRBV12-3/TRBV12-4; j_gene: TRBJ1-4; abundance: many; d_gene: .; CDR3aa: CASSHGQGGGEKLFF; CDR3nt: TGCGCCAGCAGCCATGGTCAGGGTGGCGGTGAAAAACTGTTTTTT
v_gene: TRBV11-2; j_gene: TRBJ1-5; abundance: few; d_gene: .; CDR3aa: CASSSQGQPQHF; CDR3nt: TGTGCCAGCAGCTCACAGGGACAGCCCCAGCATTTT
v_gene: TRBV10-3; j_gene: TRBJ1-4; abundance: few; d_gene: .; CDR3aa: CAISPGSPTNEKLFF; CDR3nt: TGTGCCATCAGCCCGGGGTCGCCAACTAATGAAAAACTGTTTTTT
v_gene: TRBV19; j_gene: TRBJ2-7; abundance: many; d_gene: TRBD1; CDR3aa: CATGQGTYEQYF; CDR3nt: TGTGCCACAGGACAGGGGACCTACGAGCAGTACTTC
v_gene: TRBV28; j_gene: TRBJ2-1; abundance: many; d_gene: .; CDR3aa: CASSLQNFYNEQFF; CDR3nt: TGTGCCAGCAGTTTACAGAACTTTTACAATGAGCAGTTCTTC
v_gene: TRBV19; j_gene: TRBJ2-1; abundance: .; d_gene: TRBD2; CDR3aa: CASSIDSSGAYNEQFF; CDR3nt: TGTGCCAGTAGTATAGACTCTAGCGGGGCATACAATGAGCAGTTCTTC
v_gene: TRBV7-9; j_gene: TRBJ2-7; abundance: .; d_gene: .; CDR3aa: CASSPQSGRSYEQYF; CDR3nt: TGTGCCAGCAGCCCCCAATCTGGCCGCTCCTACGAGCAGTACTTC
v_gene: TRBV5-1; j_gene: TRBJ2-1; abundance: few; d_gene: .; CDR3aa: CASSLEGRTRTDEQFF; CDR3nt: TGCGCCAGCAGCTTGGAAGGTAGAACCAGAACCGATGAGCAGTTCTTC
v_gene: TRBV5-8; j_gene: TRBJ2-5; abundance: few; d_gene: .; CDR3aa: CASSLASAGVETQYF; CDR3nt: TGTGCCAGCAGCTTGGCCTCGGCAGGGGTGGAGACCCAGTACTTC
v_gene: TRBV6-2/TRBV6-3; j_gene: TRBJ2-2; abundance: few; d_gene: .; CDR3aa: CASRQPPTGELFF; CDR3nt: TGTGCCAGCAGACAGCCTCCGACCGGGGAGCTGTTTTTT
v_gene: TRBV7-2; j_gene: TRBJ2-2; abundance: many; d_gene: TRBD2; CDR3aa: CASSPAGGGPGTGELFF; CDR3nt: TGTGCCAGCAGCCCCGCGGGGGGAGGGCCTGGCACCGGGGAGCTGTTTTTT
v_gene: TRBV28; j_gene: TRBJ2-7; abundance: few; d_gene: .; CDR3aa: CASTGYQTYEQYF; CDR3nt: TGTGCCAGCACGGGCTACCAAACCTACGAGCAGTACTTC
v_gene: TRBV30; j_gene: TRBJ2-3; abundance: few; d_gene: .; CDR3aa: CAWSLLGDTQYF; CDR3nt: TGTGCCTGGAGCCTTCTAGGAGATACGCAGTATTTT
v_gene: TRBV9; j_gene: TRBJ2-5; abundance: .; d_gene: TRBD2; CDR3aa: CASSAGGSGMFSETQYF; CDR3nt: TGTGCCAGCAGCGCCGGAGGTAGCGGGATGTTTTCAGAGACCCAGTACTTC
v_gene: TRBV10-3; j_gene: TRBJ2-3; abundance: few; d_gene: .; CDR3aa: CAISEPTRGKRTDTQYF; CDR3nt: TGTGCCATCAGTGAGCCGACCCGGGGGAAACGCACAGATACGCAGTATTTT
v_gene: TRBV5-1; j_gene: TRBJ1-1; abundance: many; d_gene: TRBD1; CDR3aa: CASSMGQGAEAFF; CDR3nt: TGCGCCAGCAGCATGGGACAGGGGGCTGAAGCTTTCTTT
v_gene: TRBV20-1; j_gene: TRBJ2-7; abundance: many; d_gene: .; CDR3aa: CSAIGDGTYEQYF; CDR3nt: TGCAGTGCGATTGGGGACGGGACCTACGAGCAGTACTTC
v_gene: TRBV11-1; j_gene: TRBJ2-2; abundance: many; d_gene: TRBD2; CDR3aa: CASSSLAGGPNTGELFF; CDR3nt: TGTGCCAGCAGCTCTCTAGCGGGAGGACCGAACACCGGGGAGCTGTTTTTT
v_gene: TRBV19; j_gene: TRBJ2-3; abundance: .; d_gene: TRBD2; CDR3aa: CASSIYRFAGGGTDTQYF; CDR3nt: TGTGCCAGTAGTATTTATCGGTTTGCGGGAGGCGGCACAGATACGCAGTATTTT
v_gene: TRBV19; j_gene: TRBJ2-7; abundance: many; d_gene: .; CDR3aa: CASSKERASYEQYF; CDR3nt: TGTGCCAGTAGTAAGGAACGGGCCTCCTACGAGCAGTACTTC
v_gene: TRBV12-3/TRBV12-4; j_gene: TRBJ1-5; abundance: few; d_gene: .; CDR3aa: CASSLRAVSNQPQHF; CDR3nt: TGTGCCAGCAGTTTAAGGGCAGTTAGCAATCAGCCCCAGCATTTT
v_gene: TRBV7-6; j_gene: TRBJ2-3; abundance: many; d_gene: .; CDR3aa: CASSLPIAGAGTTHTDTQYF; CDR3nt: TGTGCCAGCAGCTTACCGATCGCAGGGGCCGGGACGACACACACAGATACGCAGTATTTT
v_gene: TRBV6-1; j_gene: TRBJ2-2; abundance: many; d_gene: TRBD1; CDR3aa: CATTWDRVAGELFF; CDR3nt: TGTGCCACCACCTGGGACAGGGTGGCCGGGGAGCTGTTTTTT